This TCR beta chain was sequenced for a study of beta chain features in type 1 diabetes. This clone has a handful of counts. The study reverse transcribed the entire isolated RNA, so it sequenced expressed TCRB transcripts. Measured with immunoSEQ multiplex PCR; TCRdb has only the in-frame clones, and not every one. The sample records 360,000 or so clones, 15% to 20% being singletons. The V and J ends lost 0 bases and 4 bases respectively, with 11 bases between them. Germline V gives CDR1 SGHTA, CDR2 FQGNSA. This CDR3 contains 15 residues. This sequence joins TRBV7-2 and TRBJ2-3, with D possibly TRBD2 on 5 matching bases. This clonotype originated in a woman younger than 30 in good health. Sequencing input: naive CD4+ T cells from blood. The CDR3 nucleotides are TGTGCCAGCAGCTTAGCGGGAGTCGCGTCAGATACGCAGTATTTT. Translation gives CASSLAGVASDTQYF.